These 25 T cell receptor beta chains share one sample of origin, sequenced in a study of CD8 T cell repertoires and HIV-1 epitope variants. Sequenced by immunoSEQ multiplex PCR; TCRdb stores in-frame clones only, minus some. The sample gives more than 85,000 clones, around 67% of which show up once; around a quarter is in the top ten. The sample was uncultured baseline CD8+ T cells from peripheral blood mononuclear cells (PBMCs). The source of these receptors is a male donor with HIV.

The CDR3, as DNA: TGTGCCAGCAGCGTAGGCGGGCGGGGCACAGATACGCAGTATTTT. The encoded protein is CASSVGGRGTDTQYF. V is TRBV9 and J is TRBJ2-3, with D perhaps matching TRBD2 (5 bases). Germline V CDR1 and CDR2: SGDLS, YYNGEE. The germline V and J ends were trimmed by 0 bases and 1 base, with 9 bases remaining between them. This CDR3 region has 15 residues.

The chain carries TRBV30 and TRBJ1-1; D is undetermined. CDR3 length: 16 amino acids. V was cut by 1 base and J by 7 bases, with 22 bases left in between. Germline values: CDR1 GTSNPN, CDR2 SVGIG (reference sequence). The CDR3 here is CAWSALATEGAFEAFF. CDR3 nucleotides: TGTGCCTGGAGTGCGCTAGCCACTGAGGGTGCTTTTGAAGCTTTCTTT.

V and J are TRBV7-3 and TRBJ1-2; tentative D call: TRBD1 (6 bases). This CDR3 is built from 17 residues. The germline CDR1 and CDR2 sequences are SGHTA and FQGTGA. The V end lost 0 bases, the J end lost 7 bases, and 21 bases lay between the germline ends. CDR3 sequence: CASSLTNQRGSKFGYTF. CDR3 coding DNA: TGTGCCAGCAGCTTAACAAATCAAAGGGGGAGTAAGTTTGGCTACACCTTC.

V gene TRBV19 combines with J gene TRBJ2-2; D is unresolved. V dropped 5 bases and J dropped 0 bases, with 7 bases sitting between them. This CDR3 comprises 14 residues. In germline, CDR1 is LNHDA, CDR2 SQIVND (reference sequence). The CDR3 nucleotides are TGTGCCAGTAGTGTCCGGACGAACACCGGGGAGCTGTTTTTT. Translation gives CASSVRTNTGELFF.

The CDR3 loop reads CASSPIQDRGSYGYTF. In nucleotides, the CDR3 is TGTGCCAGCTCACCCATACAGGACAGGGGCTCGTATGGCTACACCTTC. V gene TRBV18 combines with J gene TRBJ1-2; 9 bases map to TRBD1. The length of the CDR3 is 16 residues. V was clipped by 3 bases and J by 5 bases; unmatched bases: 10. CDR1 is KGHSH, CDR2 LQKENI, per germline.

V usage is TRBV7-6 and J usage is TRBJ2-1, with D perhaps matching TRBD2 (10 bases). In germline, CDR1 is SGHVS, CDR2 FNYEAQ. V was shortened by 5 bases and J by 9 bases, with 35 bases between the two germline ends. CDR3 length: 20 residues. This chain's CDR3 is CASSQPTGTGLAGVAVEQFF. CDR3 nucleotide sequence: TGTGCCAGCAGCCAACCAACCGGGACAGGGCTAGCGGGAGTGGCTGTTGAGCAGTTCTTC.

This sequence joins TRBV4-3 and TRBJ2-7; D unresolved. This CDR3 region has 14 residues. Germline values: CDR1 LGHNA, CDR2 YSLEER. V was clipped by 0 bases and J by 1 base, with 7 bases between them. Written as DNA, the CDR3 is TGCGCCAGCAGCCAAGATCAGGCATCCTACGAGCAGTACTTC. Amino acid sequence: CASSQDQASYEQYF.

The CDR3 sequence is CASSPDLELQETQYF. As DNA, the CDR3 is TGTGCCAGCAGCCCAGACCTAGAGTTACAAGAGACCCAGTACTTC. The genes are TRBV9 and TRBJ2-5; D unresolved. The germline gives CDR1 SGDLS, CDR2 YYNGEE. This CDR3 is built from 15 residues. The ends were cut back, 4 bases at V and 2 bases at J, with 15 bases in the middle. Full variable domain (remainder filled in from reference TRBV9 and TRBJ2-5): DSGVTQTPKHLITATGQRVTLRCSPRSGDLSVYWYQQSLDQGLQFLIQYYNGEERAKGNILERFSAQQFPDLHSELNLSSLELGDSALYFCASSPDLELQETQYFGPGTRLLVL.

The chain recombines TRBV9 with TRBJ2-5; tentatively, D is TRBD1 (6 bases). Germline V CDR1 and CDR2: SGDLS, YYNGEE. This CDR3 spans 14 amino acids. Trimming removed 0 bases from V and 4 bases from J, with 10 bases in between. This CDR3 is CASSVGGQGETQYF. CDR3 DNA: TGTGCCAGCAGCGTAGGGGGACAAGGAGAGACCCAGTACTTC.

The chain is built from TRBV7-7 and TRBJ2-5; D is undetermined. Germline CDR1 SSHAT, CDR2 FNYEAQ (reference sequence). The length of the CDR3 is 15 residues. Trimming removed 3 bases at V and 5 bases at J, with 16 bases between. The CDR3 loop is CASSLSQDPGETQYF. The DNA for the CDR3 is TGTGCCAGCAGCTTGAGTCAGGACCCCGGGGAGACCCAGTACTTC.

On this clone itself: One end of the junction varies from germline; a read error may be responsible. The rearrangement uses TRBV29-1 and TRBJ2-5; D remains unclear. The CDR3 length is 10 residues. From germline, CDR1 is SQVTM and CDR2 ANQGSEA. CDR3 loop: CSVQERTQYF. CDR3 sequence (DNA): TGCAGCGTTCAAGAGAGGACCCAGTACTTC.

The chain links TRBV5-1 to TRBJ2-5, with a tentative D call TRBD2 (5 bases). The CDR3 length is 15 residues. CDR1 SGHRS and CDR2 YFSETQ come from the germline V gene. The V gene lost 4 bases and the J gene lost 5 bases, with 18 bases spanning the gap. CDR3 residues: CASSADRGSGETQYF. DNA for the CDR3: TGCGCCAGCAGCGCGGACCGCGGGTCCGGGGAGACCCAGTACTTC. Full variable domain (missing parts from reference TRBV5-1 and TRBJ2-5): KAGVTQTPRYLIKTRGQQVTLSCSPISGHRSVSWYQQTPGQGLQFLFEYFSETQRNKGNFPGRFSGRQFSNSRSEMNVSTLELGDSALYLCASSADRGSGETQYFGPGTRLLVL.

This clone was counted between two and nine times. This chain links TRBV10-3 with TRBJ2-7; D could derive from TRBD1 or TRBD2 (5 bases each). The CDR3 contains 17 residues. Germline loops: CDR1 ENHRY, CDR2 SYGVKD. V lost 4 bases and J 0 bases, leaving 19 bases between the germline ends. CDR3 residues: CAISAGSGQGGSYEQYF. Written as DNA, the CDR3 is TGTGCCATCAGTGCGGGATCAGGGCAGGGTGGCTCCTACGAGCAGTACTTC.

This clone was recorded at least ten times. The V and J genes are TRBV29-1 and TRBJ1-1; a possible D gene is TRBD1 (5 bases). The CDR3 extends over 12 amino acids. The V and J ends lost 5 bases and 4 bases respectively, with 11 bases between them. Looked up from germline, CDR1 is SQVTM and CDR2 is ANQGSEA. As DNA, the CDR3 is TGCAGCGTTTATGGGCAGGGCACTGAAGCTTTCTTT. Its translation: CSVYGQGTEAFF.

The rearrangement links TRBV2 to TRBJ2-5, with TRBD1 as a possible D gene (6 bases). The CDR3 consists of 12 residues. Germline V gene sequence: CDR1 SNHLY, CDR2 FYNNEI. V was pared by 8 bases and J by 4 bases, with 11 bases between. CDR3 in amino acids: CASFGRGETQYF. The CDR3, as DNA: TGTGCCAGCTTTGGCAGGGGAGAGACCCAGTACTTC. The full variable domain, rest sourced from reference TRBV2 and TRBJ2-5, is EPEVTQTPSHQVTQMGQEVILRCVPISNHLYFYWYRQILGQKVEFLVSFYNNEISEKSEIFDDQFSVERPDGSNFTLKIRSTKLEDSAMYFCASFGRGETQYFGPGTRLLVL.

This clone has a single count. CDR3 DNA sequence: TGTGCTAGTGGTACCGGGACTAGCCGTTACAATGAGCAGTTCTTC. Translating gives CASGTGTSRYNEQFF. The rearrangement joins TRBV12-5 to TRBJ2-1; 9 nucleotides agree with TRBD2. Trimming took 5 bases from V and 4 from J; bases not matched to a gene: 6. Germline CDR1 and CDR2: LGHNT and FRNRAP. This CDR3 has 15 residues.

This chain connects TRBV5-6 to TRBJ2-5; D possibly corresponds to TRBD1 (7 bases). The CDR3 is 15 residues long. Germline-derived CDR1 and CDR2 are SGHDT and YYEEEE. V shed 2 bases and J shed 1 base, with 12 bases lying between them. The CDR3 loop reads CASSFRGAAQETQYF. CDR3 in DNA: TGTGCCAGCAGCTTCAGGGGGGCCGCCCAAGAGACCCAGTACTTC.

CDR3 sequence: CASSPPLGGTYEQYF. In nucleotides, the CDR3 is TGTGCCAGCTCACCACCCCTCGGGGGCACCTACGAGCAGTACTTC. The chain joins TRBV18 to TRBJ2-7; D may match TRBD1 or TRBD2 (6 bases each). The germline V gene encodes CDR1 KGHSH and CDR2 LQKENI. CDR3 length equals 15 residues. With 0 bases removed from V and 2 bases from J, the gap between germline ends came to 11 bases.

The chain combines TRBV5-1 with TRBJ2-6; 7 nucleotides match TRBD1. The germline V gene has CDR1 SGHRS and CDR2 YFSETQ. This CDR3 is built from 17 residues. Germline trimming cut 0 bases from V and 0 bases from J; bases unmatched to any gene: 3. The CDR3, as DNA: TGCGCCAGCAGCTTGGCCGGACAGGTCTCTGGGGCCAACGTCCTGACTTTC. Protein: CASSLAGQVSGANVLTF.

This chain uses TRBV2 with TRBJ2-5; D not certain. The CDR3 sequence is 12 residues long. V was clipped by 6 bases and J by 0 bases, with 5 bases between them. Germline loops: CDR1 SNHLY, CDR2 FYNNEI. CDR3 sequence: CASSRYQETQYF. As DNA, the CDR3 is TGTGCCAGCAGCAGGTACCAAGAGACCCAGTACTTC.

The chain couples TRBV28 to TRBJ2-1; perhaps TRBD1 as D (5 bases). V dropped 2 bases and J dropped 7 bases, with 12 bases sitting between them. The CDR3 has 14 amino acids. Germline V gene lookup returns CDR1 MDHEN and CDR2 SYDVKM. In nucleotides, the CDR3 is TGTGCCAGCAGTTTACGGCAGGGAAGGAATGAGCAGTTCTTC. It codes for CASSLRQGRNEQFF.

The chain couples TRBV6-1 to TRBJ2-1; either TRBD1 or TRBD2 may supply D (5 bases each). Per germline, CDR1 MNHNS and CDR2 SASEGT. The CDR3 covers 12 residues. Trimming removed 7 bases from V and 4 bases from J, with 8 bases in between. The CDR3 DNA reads TGTGCCAGCATGGGGGTTTACAATGAGCAGTTCTTC. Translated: CASMGVYNEQFF.

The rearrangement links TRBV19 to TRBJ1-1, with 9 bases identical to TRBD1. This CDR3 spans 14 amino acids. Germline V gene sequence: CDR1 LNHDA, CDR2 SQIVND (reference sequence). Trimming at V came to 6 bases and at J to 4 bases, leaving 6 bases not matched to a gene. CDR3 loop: CASRNGQGPTEAFF. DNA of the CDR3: TGTGCCAGTAGGAACGGACAGGGGCCCACTGAAGCTTTCTTT.

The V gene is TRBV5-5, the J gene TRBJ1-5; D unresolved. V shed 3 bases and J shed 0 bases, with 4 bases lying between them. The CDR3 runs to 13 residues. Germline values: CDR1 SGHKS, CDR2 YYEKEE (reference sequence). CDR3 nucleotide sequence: TGTGCCAGCAGCTGGAATAGCAATCAGCCCCAGCATTTT. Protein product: CASSWNSNQPQHF.

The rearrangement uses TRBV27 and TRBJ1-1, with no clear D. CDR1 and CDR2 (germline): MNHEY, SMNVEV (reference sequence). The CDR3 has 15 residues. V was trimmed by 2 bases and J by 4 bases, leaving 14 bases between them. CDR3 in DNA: TGTGCCAGCAGTTTACAACCCGGTTACTTCACTGAAGCTTTCTTT. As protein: CASSLQPGYFTEAFF.